These 12 T cell receptor beta chains share one sample of origin, sequenced in a study of tumor-infiltrating lymphocytes in oesophageal squamous cell carcinoma. TCRdb used MiXCR to reprocess the PCR reads, holding one entry per CDR3 protein. Here the sample spans 9,500 to 13,000 distinct CDR3 sequences, roughly 60% being singletons. The source material was esophageal tumor tissue. The receptors were gathered from a male donor with esophageal squamous cell carcinoma.

This clonotype appeared a few times. The chain has TRBV28 and TRBJ2-3; 9 nucleotides agree with TRBD1. TRBJ2-7 matches the DNA end more closely, so the J call is doubtful. The CDR3 has 15 residues. Germline V gene sequence: CDR1 MDHEN, CDR2 SYDVKM. CDR3 protein: CASSPYPGQGVEQYF. The CDR3 DNA follows: TGTGCCAGCAGTCCATACCCGGGACAGGGTGTCGAGCAGTACTTC.

The chain's CDR3 is CASSLFGDSYGYTF. The CDR3 DNA follows: TGTGCCAGCAGTTTATTTGGGGACAGCTATGGCTACACCTTC. The chain combines TRBV28 with TRBJ1-2, with 7 nucleotides matching TRBD1. The germline V gene encodes CDR1 MDHEN and CDR2 SYDVKM. Germline trimming cut 1 base from V and 4 bases from J; bases unmatched to any gene: 3. This CDR3 is 14 amino acids long.

Of note for this clonotype: The germline gene is not matched at one end of the junction; a read error may be the cause. V is TRBV7-2 and J is TRBJ2-5; weak D call: TRBD2 (7 bases). TRBJ2-1 explains the end of the DNA better; the J call may be wrong. The CDR3 is 15 residues long. Per germline, CDR1 SGHTA and CDR2 FQGNSA. This CDR3 reads CAGSLGGGRLNEQFF. The CDR3 DNA sequence: TGTGCCGGCAGCTTAGGGGGGGGGAGGCTCAATGAGCAGTTCTTC.

In its sample, this clonotype was seen a few times. The junction does not match germline at one end; this may be a read error. V is TRBV7-7 and J is TRBJ2-1; D assignment may be TRBD1 or TRBD2 (5 bases each). CDR3 length: 13 amino acids. CDR1 and CDR2 from the germline V gene are SSHAT and FNYEAQ (reference sequence). CDR3 sequence (DNA): TGTGCTAGCAGCCCCCATGGGACCAATGAGCAGTTCTTC. This translates into CASSPHGTNEQFF.

The chain employs TRBV6-1 and TRBJ2-1; no clear D gene. The J call may be wrong; the DNA end is better matched by TRBJ2-7. CDR3 length equals 12 residues. CDR1 and CDR2 from the germline V gene are MNHNS and SASEGT. The CDR3 loop is CASSFFSSGQYF. The CDR3 region has the DNA TGTGCCAGCAGTTTTTTTTCCTCGGGGCAGTACTTC.

Ten or more counts support this clonotype. This clone may be a read error of a much larger clone one base away. The DNA for the CDR3 is TGTGCCAGCAGCTTAAGTTCCGGGACGGGGCTACGGGAGCAGTTCTTC. Translated: CASSLSSGTGLREQFF. This rearrangement joins TRBV7-2 to TRBJ2-1; D may match TRBD1 or TRBD2 (5 bases each). CDR3 length: 16 residues. Trimming left V 2 bases short and J 10 bases short, with 21 bases between. Germline CDR1 is SGHTA and CDR2 is FQGNSA. The whole variable domain, filled in from reference TRBV7-2 and TRBJ2-1, reads GAGVSQSPSNKVTEKGKDVELRCDPISGHTALYWYRQSLGQGLEFLIYFQGNSAPDKSGLPSDRFSAERTGGSVSTLTIQRTQQEDSAVYLCASSLSSGTGLREQFFGPGTRLTVL.

The chain uses TRBV28 and TRBJ2-3; TRBD2 is a possible D gene (5 bases). The CDR3 is made up of 14 amino acids. V dropped 6 bases and J dropped 5 bases, with 15 bases sitting between them. Germline assignment: CDR1 MDHEN and CDR2 SYDVKM. The CDR3 DNA reads TGTGCCAGCAGCCCTATCGGGATGAGAGATACGCAGTATTTT. It translates to CASSPIGMRDTQYF. Complete variable domain (other parts from reference TRBV28 and TRBJ2-3): DVKVTQSSRYLVKRTGEKVFLECVQDMDHENMFWYRQDPGLGLRLIYFSYDVKMKEKGDIPEGYSVSREKKERFSLILESASTNQTSMYLCASSPIGMRDTQYFGPGTRLTVL.

A word on this clonotype: The junction does not match germline at one end; this may be a read error. This sequence joins TRBV6-2 or TRBV6-3 and TRBJ2-5; TRBD2 is a possible D gene (6 bases). The CDR3 totals 14 residues. CDR1 is MNHEY, CDR2 SVGEGT, per germline. The CDR3 reads CASSYWRLEGVRFF. CDR3 sequence (DNA): TGTGCCAGCAGTTATTGGAGACTAGAGGGAGTTCGGTTCTTC.

The rearrangement links TRBV7-2 to TRBJ2-1, with 9 bases that match TRBD1. TRBJ2-7 explains the end of the DNA better; the J call may be wrong. The CDR3 spans 15 residues. CDR1 SGHTA and CDR2 FQGNSA come from the germline V gene. In DNA form, the CDR3 reads TGTGCCAGCAGCTTTCTTGGACAGGGGACCTACGAGCAGTACTTC. Protein product: CASSFLGQGTYEQYF.

Regarding this clonotype: Possible read error: a much larger clone is one base away. V usage is TRBV12-2 and J usage is TRBJ2-1; the D call in the table, TRBD1, was not verified against the DNA. TRBV12-2 is labeled a pseudogene. This CDR3 comprises 18 residues. The CDR3, as DNA: TGTGCAAGTCGTTATTCCCTGGACAGTCCCCCCAGGTTCTACGAGCAGTTCTTC. Amino acids: CASRYSLDSPPRFYEQFF.

For this clonotype: An end of the junction differs from the germline gene, which may be a read error. The V call is TRBV7-2, the J call TRBJ2-4; 7 bases agree with TRBD2. The CDR3 is made up of 21 amino acids. CDR1 is SGHTA, CDR2 FQGNSA, per germline. CDR3 sequence: CASSLEGPGPGGSLAKNIQYF. The CDR3 DNA reads as TGTGCCAGCAGCTTAGAGGGCCCGGGACCGGGCGGGAGCCTAGCCAAAAACATTCAGTACTTT.

The chain employs TRBV28 and TRBJ1-2, with 7 bases aligning to TRBD1. Germline V CDR1 and CDR2: MDHEN, SYDVKM. Trimming took 2 bases from V and 3 from J; bases not matched to a gene: 9. The CDR3 is made up of 16 amino acids. CDR3 sequence: CASSLLGQRLDYGYTF. CDR3 DNA sequence: TGTGCCAGCAGTTTACTGGGACAGCGCCTCGACTATGGCTACACCTTC.